The 30 T cell receptor beta chains below all came from one sample that was sequenced in a study of shared clonotypes between healthy human individuals. Generated by immunoSEQ multiplex PCR, the TCRdb table keeps only in-frame clones and is missing some. The table records over 1.5 million clones, 95% to 99% of them present only once. Sequenced input: naive CD4+ T cells sorted from blood. Regarding subset: CD45RA+ positively selected. The receptors here all came from a man younger than 45 in good health.

The chain uses TRBV7-2 and TRBJ2-7, with D hard to call. The germline V gene has CDR1 SGHTA and CDR2 FQGNSA. The CDR3 extends over 14 amino acids. V was pared by 1 base and J by 0 bases, with 7 bases between. CDR3 sequence reads: CASSLGGGSYEQYF. DNA of the CDR3: TGTGCCAGCAGCTTAGGTGGCGGCTCCTACGAGCAGTACTTC.

The chain carries TRBV18 and TRBJ2-5; D tentatively fits TRBD1 or TRBD2 (5 bases each). CDR1 is KGHSH and CDR2 is LQKENI in the germline V gene. The CDR3 extends over 17 amino acids. V was pared by 5 bases and J by 5 bases, with 24 bases between. This CDR3 is CASSSSGRDRSFETQYF. CDR3 DNA: TGTGCCAGCTCAAGCAGTGGCCGGGACCGATCTTTTGAGACCCAGTACTTC.

The V gene is TRBV5-4, the J gene TRBJ2-5; 11 bases line up with TRBD2. This CDR3 contains 13 residues. From germline, CDR1 is SGHNT and CDR2 YYREEE (reference sequence). The V segment lost 9 bases and the J segment 5 bases; nucleotides outside the gene matches: 6. The CDR3 nucleotides read TGTGCCACTCGACTAGCGGGATCGGAGACCCAGTACTTC. It translates to CATRLAGSETQYF. The variable domain in full, completed from reference TRBV5-4 and TRBJ2-5, reads ETGVTQSPTHLIKTRGQQVTLRCSSQSGHNTVSWYQQALGQGPQFIFQYYREEENGRGNFPPRFSGLQFPNYSSELNVNALELDDSALYLCATRLAGSETQYFGPGTRLLVL.

The chain links TRBV5-1 to TRBJ1-4; D may be TRBD1 (5 bases). The ends were cut back, 2 bases at V and 8 bases at J, with 10 bases in the middle. The V gene's germline CDR1 is SGHRS and CDR2 YFSETQ. The CDR3 runs to 13 residues. The CDR3 sequence: CASSFRAGEKLFF. CDR3 DNA: TGCGCCAGCAGCTTCAGGGCTGGCGAAAAACTGTTTTTT.

The rearrangement joins TRBV13 to TRBJ2-7; TRBD1 matches 8 bases. Trimming removed 5 bases from V and 3 bases from J; junction bases left unmatched: 12. CDR1 is PRHDT and CDR2 is FYEKMQ in the germline V gene (reference sequence). This CDR3 region has 16 residues. For the CDR3, the DNA is TGTGCCAGCAGCGGATCCGGACAGGGATGGTTCTACGAGCAGTACTTC. Translating gives CASSGSGQGWFYEQYF.

The chain couples TRBV5-3 to TRBJ2-7; no clear D. TRBV5-3 is classed as an ORF, of uncertain function. The CDR3 covers 18 residues. V was trimmed by 4 bases and J by 0 bases, leaving 23 bases between them. The CDR3 region has the DNA TGTGCCAGAAGCCTAATCTGTCGCAGTCCTCTTAGCTCCTACGAGCAGTACTTC. Amino acids: CARSLICRSPLSSYEQYF.

The chain uses TRBV5-1 and TRBJ2-1, with TRBD1 identical over 7 bases. The junction had 2 bases not matched to a gene; V was cut back by 0 bases and J by 5 bases. CDR1 and CDR2 (germline): SGHRS, YFSETQ. The CDR3 has 14 residues. CDR3 region: CASSLGGQNNEQFF. CDR3 DNA sequence: TGCGCCAGCAGCTTGGGGGGACAGAACAATGAGCAGTTCTTC.

The chain employs TRBV30 and TRBJ2-7; D not resolved. The V and J ends lost 2 bases and 2 bases respectively, with 7 bases between them. The CDR3 is made up of 12 amino acids. Germline CDR1 reads GTSNPN; CDR2 reads SVGIG (reference sequence). In DNA form, the CDR3 reads TGTGCCTGGAGTAAACTGCCCTACGAGCAGTACTTC. This translates into CAWSKLPYEQYF. Drawing the rest from reference TRBV30 and TRBJ2-7, the complete variable domain is SQTIHQWPATLVQPVGSPLSLECTVEGTSNPNLYWYRQAAGRGLQLLFYSVGIGQISSEVPQNLSASRPQDRQFILSSKKLLLSDSGFYLCAWSKLPYEQYFGPGTRLTVT.

The chain is built from TRBV28 and TRBJ2-7; D is ambiguous. The V and J ends lost 3 bases and 2 bases respectively, with 8 bases between them. The CDR3 sequence is 13 residues long. Germline V lookup: CDR1 MDHEN, CDR2 SYDVKM. The CDR3 DNA is TGTGCCAGCAGTTTTACCACAGCCTACGAGCAGTACTTC. Encoded protein: CASSFTTAYEQYF.

This chain connects TRBV11-2 to TRBJ1-3, with 7 positions matching TRBD1. This CDR3 spans 15 amino acids. J lost 0 bases, V lost 4 bases, and 3 bases had no gene match. CDR1 is SGHAT and CDR2 is FQNNGV in the germline V gene. CDR3 loop: CASSYRGFSGNTIYF. The CDR3, as DNA: TGTGCCAGCAGCTACAGGGGCTTCTCTGGAAACACCATATATTTT.

This sequence joins TRBV5-6 and TRBJ2-1; TRBD1 aligns across 10 bases. Germline V gives CDR1 SGHDT, CDR2 YYEEEE. This CDR3 spans 14 amino acids. The junction had 2 bases not matched to a gene; V was cut back by 4 bases and J by 4 bases. The CDR3, as DNA: TGTGCCAGCAGCGCGGGACAGGGGTACAATGAGCAGTTCTTC. It is translated as CASSAGQGYNEQFF.

This sequence joins TRBV5-6 and TRBJ2-1; either TRBD1 or TRBD2 may fit D (5 bases each). The CDR3 has 17 amino acids. Trimming left V 2 bases short and J 2 bases short, with 17 bases between. The germline V gene has CDR1 SGHDT and CDR2 YYEEEE. The CDR3, as DNA: TGTGCCAGCAGCTTCCTTCTCGGGACCAGGGCCTACAATGAGCAGTTCTTC. It translates to CASSFLLGTRAYNEQFF.

The chain is built from TRBV11-2 and TRBJ2-3, with 11 bases lining up with TRBD2. Trimming at V came to 2 bases and at J to 0 bases, leaving 4 bases not matched to a gene. Germline-derived CDR1 and CDR2 are SGHAT and FQNNGV. The CDR3 contains 17 residues. CDR3 loop: CASSLLAGGSSTDTQYF. The CDR3 nucleotides read TGTGCCAGCAGCTTACTAGCGGGAGGATCTAGCACAGATACGCAGTATTTT.

This chain joins TRBV6-4 and TRBJ2-3; 10 bases map to TRBD1. This CDR3 region has 15 residues. The V gene end was trimmed by 2 bases and the J gene end by 14 bases; junction bases not matched to a gene: 13. Germline V gene lookup returns CDR1 MRHNA and CDR2 SNTAGT. The CDR3 DNA reads as TGTGCCAGCAGTGACGTTGGGACAGGGGTATCAATTAGGTATTTT. This gives the protein CASSDVGTGVSIRYF.

Note on this clone: Other DNA sequences in this specimen translate into the identical CDR3. The chain couples TRBV18 to TRBJ1-4, with TRBD1 identical over 10 bases. This CDR3 has 14 residues. CDR1 is KGHSH and CDR2 is LQKENI in the germline V gene. The ends lost 3 bases at V and 6 bases at J; junction bases unmatched: 1. The CDR3 sequence is CASSPGTGDEKLFF. The CDR3 DNA reads as TGTGCCAGCTCACCCGGGACAGGGGATGAAAAACTGTTTTTT.

As DNA, the CDR3 is TGCGCCAGCAGCTTGGGACTAGGGGACTACAATGAGCAGTTCTTC. Translating it yields CASSLGLGDYNEQFF. The V call is TRBV5-1, the J call TRBJ2-1; D perhaps matches TRBD2 (6 bases). Germline V gene data show CDR1 as SGHRS and CDR2 as YFSETQ. V lost 0 bases and J 3 bases, leaving 10 bases between the germline ends. The CDR3 length is 15 residues.

This chain uses TRBV28 with TRBJ2-7, with TRBD1 identical over 9 bases. The V gene's germline CDR1 is MDHEN and CDR2 SYDVKM. V was clipped by 3 bases and J by 7 bases; unmatched bases: 10. The CDR3 is 15 residues long. CDR3 sequence reads: CASSFVRTGVGEQYF. CDR3 nucleotides: TGTGCCAGCAGTTTTGTCCGGACAGGGGTCGGGGAGCAGTACTTC.

The rearrangement links TRBV4-3 to TRBJ1-3; a weak D match, TRBD1 (6 bases). The germline gives CDR1 LGHNA, CDR2 YSLEER. Deletions cut 1 base from V and 4 bases from J, with 17 bases between. There are 17 residues in the CDR3. CDR3 nucleotides: TGCGCCAGCAGCCAAGCAACAGGGTTTCATACGGGAAACACCATATATTTT. Its translation is CASSQATGFHTGNTIYF.

V gene TRBV5-1 combines with J gene TRBJ2-1, with 12 bases that match TRBD2. The CDR3 consists of 14 residues. Germline CDR1 SGHRS, CDR2 YFSETQ. Trimming cost V 4 bases and J 8 bases; bases outside gene matches: 4. CDR3 loop: CASSILAGGDEQFF. The CDR3 DNA follows: TGCGCCAGCAGCATACTAGCGGGAGGCGATGAGCAGTTCTTC.

This clone was counted once. This sequence joins TRBV6-1 and TRBJ2-5; TRBD1 matches at 8 bases. After removal of 1 base from V and 5 bases from J, the junction contained 3 bases not matched to a gene. This CDR3 is built from 14 residues. CDR1 is MNHNS, CDR2 SASEGT, per germline. CDR3 residues: CASSEGYRGETQYF. The CDR3 region has the DNA TGTGCCAGCAGTGAAGGCTACAGGGGGGAGACCCAGTACTTC.

This clone was counted a single time. The chain links TRBV2 to TRBJ1-1; no clear D gene. Germline CDR1 reads SNHLY; CDR2 reads FYNNEI. Trimming left V 3 bases short and J 3 bases short, with 5 bases between. The CDR3 contains 12 residues. CDR3 DNA sequence: TGTGCCAGCAGTGATGCTTACACTGAAGCTTTCTTT. Translation gives CASSDAYTEAFF.

The chain links TRBV11-1 to TRBJ1-1; no clear D gene. The CDR3 covers 12 residues. Deletions cut 1 base from V and 6 bases from J, with 6 bases between. The germline CDR1 and CDR2 sequences are SGHAT and FQDESV (reference sequence). CDR3 bases: TGTGCCAGCAGCTTAGAAGAGGCTGAAGCTTTCTTT. This sequence encodes CASSLEEAEAFF.

The V and J genes are TRBV4-1 and TRBJ2-3; D is unclear. The CDR3 contains 14 residues. Trimming removed 4 bases from V and 2 bases from J, with 10 bases in between. Germline-derived CDR1 and CDR2 are MGHRA and YSYEKL. CDR3 nucleotide sequence: TGCGCCAGCAGCCTGCTCCAAGACACAGATACGCAGTATTTT. This translates into CASSLLQDTDTQYF.

The chain combines TRBV5-4 with TRBJ1-5; 9 bases are shared with TRBD1. CDR3 length equals 18 residues. Germline loops: CDR1 SGHNT, CDR2 YYREEE (reference sequence). The V segment lost 4 bases and the J segment 9 bases; nucleotides outside the gene matches: 20. The CDR3 DNA follows: TGTGCCAGCAGCAAAAACGCAGAGGGACAGGGCAAAGGTGGGCCCCAGCATTTT. Translated, it gives CASSKNAEGQGKGGPQHF.

The gene calls are TRBV6-5 and TRBJ1-6; 9 bases match TRBD1. CDR3 length: 16 amino acids. The V gene end was trimmed by 1 base and the J gene end by 9 bases; junction bases not matched to a gene: 7. Germline V CDR1 and CDR2: MNHEY, SVGAGI. DNA for the CDR3: TGTGCCAGCAGTTACTACCCGGGACAGGGAGCTTCACCCCTCCACTTT. This translates into CASSYYPGQGASPLHF.

The chain links TRBV9 to TRBJ2-7; D is unclear. Looked up from germline, CDR1 is SGDLS and CDR2 is YYNGEE. The CDR3 extends over 15 amino acids. The V and J ends lost 0 bases and 0 bases respectively, with 10 bases between them. The CDR3 loop reads CASSVDPRSSYEQYF. DNA for the CDR3: TGTGCCAGCAGCGTAGACCCGCGGAGCTCCTACGAGCAGTACTTC.

The chain has TRBV5-1 and TRBJ2-1; the D call may be TRBD1 or TRBD2 (5 bases each). The CDR3 has 14 residues. Trimming left V 6 bases short and J 10 bases short, with 20 bases between. CDR1 and CDR2 from the germline V gene are SGHRS and YFSETQ. In nucleotides, the CDR3 is TGCGCCAGCAACGGGGCCCCAAACCAAATAGAGCAGTTCTTC. Translating it yields CASNGAPNQIEQFF.

V gene TRBV30 combines with J gene TRBJ2-7; the D gene is possibly TRBD2 (6 bases). The CDR3 extends over 15 amino acids. Per germline, CDR1 GTSNPN and CDR2 SVGIG (reference sequence). V lost 8 bases and J 3 bases, leaving 23 bases between the germline ends. CDR3 residues: CAGGTPPWKDYEQYF. The CDR3 bases are TGTGCCGGAGGGACCCCGCCATGGAAGGACTACGAGCAGTACTTC.

This chain connects TRBV5-1 to TRBJ2-7, with a tentative D call TRBD2 (5 bases). V was shortened by 4 bases and J by 2 bases, with 13 bases between the two germline ends. Germline lookup yields CDR1 SGHRS and CDR2 YFSETQ. This CDR3 has 14 residues. In nucleotides, the CDR3 is TGCGCCAGCAGCCTGACGGGATACACCTACGAGCAGTACTTC. It translates to CASSLTGYTYEQYF.

The CDR3 DNA reads TGTGCCACTCAGGGGGCTAGCGGGATGGGGCCCAAAGAGACCCAGTACTTC. Protein product: CATQGASGMGPKETQYF. The V gene is TRBV5-4, the J gene TRBJ2-5, with D possibly being TRBD2 (9 bases). The CDR3 loop spans 17 amino acids. V lost 9 bases and J lost 3, with 27 bases in between. Germline V gives CDR1 SGHNT, CDR2 YYREEE (reference sequence). Looking up the rest from reference TRBV5-4 and TRBJ2-5 gives the full variable domain: ETGVTQSPTHLIKTRGQQVTLRCSSQSGHNTVSWYQQALGQGPQFIFQYYREEENGRGNFPPRFSGLQFPNYSSELNVNALELDDSALYLCATQGASGMGPKETQYFGPGTRLLVL.